The following is a TCR beta chain sequence with its context. This sample was taken from a study of OX40 agonist ivuxolimab in advanced cancers. Repertoires were generated with immunoSEQ multiplex PCR, while TCRdb's copy carries only in-frame clones and drops some. The data hold about 77,000 clones, with over 70% observed a single time. V lost 5 bases, J lost 1 base, and 18 bases lay in between. Per germline, CDR1 SGHTA and CDR2 FQGTGA. CDR3 size: 18 residues. The V and J genes are TRBV7-3 and TRBJ2-6; possibly TRBD2 for D (6 bases). This sequence originates from an adult with an advanced solid tumor such as melanoma, head and neck, liver or kidney cancer. The sample in question was CD4+ or CD8+ T cells sorted from blood, obtained in a trial of the OX40 agonist ivuxolimab. CDR3 region: CASSQGGAGGSGANVLTF. CDR3 DNA sequence: TGTGCCAGCAGCCAAGGAGGGGCCGGAGGGTCTGGGGCCAACGTCCTGACTTTC.